The 7 T cell receptor beta chains below were found in one sample sequenced in a study of OX40 agonist ivuxolimab in advanced cancers. TCRdb keeps only in-frame clones here, not all; method: immunoSEQ multiplex PCR. The data show about 73,000 clones, 90% seen once. Sequencing used CD4+ or CD8+ T cells sorted from blood, obtained in a trial of the OX40 agonist ivuxolimab. The source is an adult with an advanced solid tumor such as melanoma, head and neck, liver or kidney cancer.

This rearrangement joins TRBV7-6 to TRBJ2-7, with D maybe TRBD2 (6 bases). The CDR3 sequence is 15 residues long. Germline loops: CDR1 SGHVS, CDR2 FNYEAQ. V lost 2 bases, J lost 3 bases, and 14 bases lay in between. This CDR3 is CASSLSPAGSYEQYF. CDR3 DNA sequence: TGTGCCAGCAGCTTAAGCCCCGCGGGGAGCTACGAGCAGTACTTC.

The chain combines TRBV27 with TRBJ2-4; D remains ambiguous. The CDR3 length is 16 residues. The V and J ends lost 3 bases and 0 bases respectively, with 12 bases between them. Per the germline V gene, CDR1 is MNHEY and CDR2 is SMNVEV (reference sequence). The CDR3, as DNA: TGTGCCAGCAGTTTTGGTTTTGGTACAGCCAAAAACATTCAGTACTTC. Encoded protein: CASSFGFGTAKNIQYF.

The gene calls are TRBV9 and TRBJ1-3, with 8 bases lining up with TRBD1. V shed 7 bases and J 3 bases; nucleotides not matched to a gene: 9. This CDR3 is built from 15 residues. From germline, CDR1 is SGDLS and CDR2 YYNGEE. CDR3 sequence reads: CASPNPDRGGNTIYF. CDR3 nucleotides: TGTGCCAGCCCAAACCCAGACAGGGGTGGAAACACCATATATTTT.

The chain is built from TRBV23-1 and TRBJ1-1; no reliable D call. TRBV23-1 is flagged as an ORF with uncertain function. This CDR3 region has 14 residues. Trimming shortened V by 11 bases and J by 1 base, and 17 bases separated the two germline ends. This CDR3 reads CARSLTDENTEAFF. CDR3 nucleotide sequence: TGCGCCCGCTCATTGACGGATGAGAACACTGAAGCTTTCTTT.

As DNA, the CDR3 is TGTGCCAGCAGTCCGGCCAGAGTGACAGATACGCAGTATTTT. Amino acids: CASSPARVTDTQYF. This chain links TRBV27 with TRBJ2-3; D ambiguous. Germline-derived CDR1 and CDR2 are MNHEY and SMNVEV (reference sequence). The CDR3 has 14 amino acids. V was clipped by 5 bases and J by 3 bases, with 12 bases between them.

The chain is built from TRBV27 and TRBJ2-7; tentative D call: TRBD2 (5 bases). Germline V lookup: CDR1 MNHEY, CDR2 SMNVEV (reference sequence). V was shortened by 0 bases and J by 3 bases, with 12 bases between the two germline ends. The CDR3 extends over 15 amino acids. The CDR3 reads CASSLSRRAHYEQYF. The CDR3 DNA reads TGTGCCAGCAGTTTATCTCGGCGGGCCCACTACGAGCAGTACTTC.

The chain is built from TRBV7-2 and TRBJ2-5; 8 positions match TRBD1. The DNA end is more similar to TRBJ2-7, so the J call may be wrong. This CDR3 has 15 residues. The germline CDR1 and CDR2 sequences are SGHTA and FQGNSA. The CDR3 spells CASSLTQGVADEQYF. CDR3 DNA: TGTGCCAGCAGCTTAACACAGGGGGTCGCCGACGAGCAGTACTTC.